This TCR beta chain is drawn from a study of response to subunit inactivated influenza vaccine. TCRdb re-called the RT-PCR reads with MiXCR, one entry per CDR3 protein. The sample holds 530,000 or so distinct CDR3 sequences, around 15% seen once. Germline assignment: CDR1 SGHRS and CDR2 YFSETQ. The V and J ends lost 4 bases and 5 bases, in that order; junction bases with no gene match: 6. The CDR3 runs 14 residues. V gene TRBV5-1 combines with J gene TRBJ1-1, with 9 bases aligning to TRBD1. The origin of this receptor is a man aged 50 or older who received an inactivated influenza vaccine. Specimen: PBMCs from blood, collected 11 to 12 days after vaccination. CDR3 in DNA: TGCGCCAGCAGCCTGACAGGGGGAAAAACTGAAGCTTTCTTT. Translation gives CASSLTGGKTEAFF. Looking up the rest from reference TRBV5-1 and TRBJ1-1 gives the full variable domain: KAGVTQTPRYLIKTRGQQVTLSCSPISGHRSVSWYQQTPGQGLQFLFEYFSETQRNKGNFPGRFSGRQFSNSRSEMNVSTLELGDSALYLCASSLTGGKTEAFFGQGTRLTVV.